The clone carrying this TCR beta chain turned up a few times. V was clipped by 4 bases and J by 6 bases, with 17 bases between them. The CDR3 runs 14 residues. CDR1 and CDR2 (germline): SGHRS, YFSETQ. The data belong to a study of patients and donors after allogeneic stem cell transplantation. TCRdb processed the RT-PCR reads anew with MiXCR; each CDR3 protein has one entry. The sample carries around 30,000 distinct CDR3 sequences, roughly 8% recorded once. The chain links TRBV5-1 to TRBJ2-7; a weak D match, TRBD1 (8 bases). Source material: blood, either unsorted or a sorted T cell fraction (not recorded which). This receptor was identified in a human donor who was either an allogeneic HSCT recipient or a stem cell or donor lymphocyte infusion donor (not recorded which). It is not recorded whose cells these are; they may come from a transplant donor. The CDR3 spells CASSPGQGGSEQYF. CDR3 nucleotides: TGCGCCAGCAGCCCCGGACAGGGCGGGAGCGAGCAGTACTTC.